Reported below is one TCR beta chain. Original analysis: Quantification of nucleated cells was approximated via reference gene primer amplification. TCRdb's copy holds only in-frame clones and misses some; the assay was immunoSEQ multiplex PCR. For V, J and clone size, that table is used; D and trimming come from the DNA. The sample shows roughly 250,000 clones, under 85% of them seen only once. This sample was taken from a study of blood T cell repertoires in COVID-19. Study background: Acute and convalescent COVID-19 specimens originated in the United States, Italy and Spain. Sources were T cells, B-cell-depleted T cells, or PBMCs; the material itself was cDNA or gDNA.

Trimming cost V 4 bases and J 3 bases, with 10 bases left between them. CDR3 length: 13 residues. CDR1 is SGHDN, CDR2 FVKESK, per germline. The J gene is TRBJ2-7, the V gene TRBV14; TRBD2 might be the D (6 bases). The TCR originated in a woman in her forties with active or convalescent COVID-19. Specimen: peripheral blood. CDR3 sequence: CASSRDSRYEQYF. The CDR3 DNA is TGTGCCAGCAGCCGGGACTCACGCTACGAGCAGTACTTC.